This T cell receptor (beta chain) was sequenced in a study of shared clonotypes between healthy human individuals (dated by TCRdb to 2020 to 2021). About the study as a whole: The cohort comprised a couple of women and a few men aged 18 to 49 years. To estimate repertoire size and how much clonotypes are shared between individuals, the study performed deep sequencing of blood TCR repertoires from roughly five healthy adults. For each donor, three plates each were used for CD4 naive and CD4 memory, two plates were used for CD8 naive, and one plate was used for CD8 memory. Per donor, leukapheresis produced somewhere between about 0.85 and 9.5 billion PBMCs. To increase sequencing depth and limit assay-specific biases, different laboratories used diverse techniques to prepare libraries and sequence TCR repertoires.

The investigation overall reported the following: When a handful of donors were compared, the shared fraction of clonotypes was 5% to 6.5% for naive CD4, roughly 3.4% for naive CD8, roughly 2.5% for memory CD4, and 0.4% for memory CD8. Compared with non-shared clonotypes, clonotypes shared by all four sorted-subset donors had higher generation probabilities. Pairwise subsampling indicated that sequencing depth was expected to affect the degree of clonotype sharing among donors. Incomplete sequencing was indicated by rarefaction of sorted-subset datasets, despite the large sequencing depth. The small number of donors limited the genetic and exposure-history diversity represented. Sampling was restricted to blood, and TCR repertoires in tissue are likely to differ from TCR repertoires in blood. Naive subsets generally had larger estimated clonotype richness than memory subsets did.

The donors were healthy, HIV-negative adults who had no recently reported acute infections or vaccinations. Only Caucasian adults living in Nashville, Tennessee, USA were represented among the donors. Magnetic negative selection was used to enrich CD4+ T cells, after which naive cells were positively selected on CD45RA and the negative fraction became the memory subset. Blood was collected by leukapheresis, and PBMCs were isolated by Ficoll-Histopaque density gradient centrifugation and then cryopreserved in liquid nitrogen vapor phase. Analytical flow cytometry was used to check the purity and quantity of each magnetically sorted T cell population. From each sorted fraction, genomic DNA was isolated and quantified by UV absorbance on a Nanodrop 2000c. On this clone itself: The antigen this receptor binds is unknown. Per-nucleotide qualities are absent, and no much larger clonotype sits a single base away.

TCR CDR3 regions were amplified from genomic DNA by multiplex PCR using the deep immunoSEQ assay. Extracted genomic DNA from each cell subset was spread evenly across all wells of several immunoSEQ 96-well plates, with each plate serving as a replicate. For sorted subsets, each replicate PCR was loaded with around 200 ng genomic DNA, equivalent to 25,000 to 35,000 T cell genomes. Purified libraries were quantified with a Qubit 3.0 fluorometer, sized on a Bioanalyzer 2100, and re-quantified with the KAPA Library Quantification kit. Each immunoSEQ 96-well plate was sequenced on its own single-read 150-cycle Illumina NextSeq 550 flow cell. Per the source publication's procedure: Because the immunoSEQ output held only junctional sequences and lacked quality scores, the filtering could not match the filtering applied to full-length reads. To assign V/J genes and CDR3, sequences were annotated using PyIR, a Python wrapper for IgBLAST v1.9, with IMGT germline references. Reads were filtered out if the reads had weak V/J assignments (E-value above 1e-6), no CDR3, stop codons, out-of-frame junctions, or ambiguous translated residues. V3J clonotypes were defined as sequences sharing an identical inferred V gene, J gene, and CDR3 amino acid sequence. Percentage overlap between repertoires was calculated by dividing the number of shared unique clonotypes by the size of the smaller repertoire. Richness of each repertoire was evaluated using RTK rarefaction, the Chao1 estimator, and Recon v2.1 estimates of unobserved clonotypes. Generation probabilities were computed with OLGA for all TCRbeta clonotypes obtained by the gDNA method from four donors. TCRdb provides this immuneACCESS table in a form limited to in-frame rearrangements. Some clones are lacking; in checked studies, under half of them reflect an unresolved V gene, and why the rest are absent is not known. Clone size and V and J calls were adopted from that table, with D and trimming inferred from the DNA. The sample data list over a million clones, and about four fifths of these were observed just once. 0.5% to 0.6% of the sample comes from the top ten.

Taken from the germline V gene, the CDR1 and CDR2 loops are SGHTA and FQGTGA. The CDR3, from cysteine to phenylalanine, totals 14 residues. Just CDR3 DNA is preserved here, 42 bases in frame from base 1. Relative to germline, V is 3 bases shorter and J is 6 bases shorter, with 15 bases between their ends. The chain was built from TRBV7-3 and TRBJ2-7, and TRBD1 may be the D gene, going by 6 matching bases. The material sequenced was memory CD4+ T cells from PBMCs. The sample's cell subset or site, from its label and the paper: CD45RA-negative fraction. The source is a young man in good health. Some clones in this sample may be carry-over from other donors' samples. The nucleotide sequence reads as follows: TGTGCCAGCAGCTTGGGACATGGGGCGACCGAGCAGTACTTC. Its amino acids are CASSLGHGATEQYF. Full variable domain (CDR3 extended with the reference TRBV7-3 and TRBJ2-7 proteins): GAGVSQTPSNKVTEKGKYVELRCDPISGHTALYWYRQSLGQGPEFLIYFQGTGAADDSGLPNDRFFAVRPEGSVSTLKIQRTERGDSAVYLCASSLGHGATEQYFGPGTRLTVT.